This T cell receptor beta chain comes out of a study of metastatic and nonmetastatic thyroid tumors. Study summary: A comparison of repertoires was made across blood and tumor or nodule tissue from malignant and benign thyroid patients. Broader study findings: Significantly higher TCR beta diversity was reportedly seen in malignant thyroid tumors than benign nodules, in blood and tumor.

This CDR3 has 16 amino acids. Trimming cost V 7 bases and J 5 bases, with 23 bases left between them. From germline, CDR1 is ENHRY and CDR2 SYGVKD. No patient received treatment before thyroid surgery. Authors' methods: CDR3 was compared across clinicopathological groups, and the resulting differences were used to build a distant-metastasis classifier for papillary thyroid cancer. TCRdb reprocessed the PCR reads via MiXCR. These V and J calls rely on TCRdb rather than the paper's analysis. This table has about 20,000 clones, 24% appearing once. In the case of this clone: The antigen remains unidentified.

Sequencing was done on a sample of tumor tissue. The receptor was derived from a female donor with papillary thyroid cancer or a benign thyroid nodule (not recorded which). Some clones in this sample may be carry-over from other donors' samples. V gene TRBV10-3 combines with J gene TRBJ1-2; D not certain. The CDR3 DNA reads TGTGCCATCACCCCGGGCAGTCTCGAGAGTGTATATGGCTACACCTTC. Amino acid sequence: CAITPGSLESVYGYTF.